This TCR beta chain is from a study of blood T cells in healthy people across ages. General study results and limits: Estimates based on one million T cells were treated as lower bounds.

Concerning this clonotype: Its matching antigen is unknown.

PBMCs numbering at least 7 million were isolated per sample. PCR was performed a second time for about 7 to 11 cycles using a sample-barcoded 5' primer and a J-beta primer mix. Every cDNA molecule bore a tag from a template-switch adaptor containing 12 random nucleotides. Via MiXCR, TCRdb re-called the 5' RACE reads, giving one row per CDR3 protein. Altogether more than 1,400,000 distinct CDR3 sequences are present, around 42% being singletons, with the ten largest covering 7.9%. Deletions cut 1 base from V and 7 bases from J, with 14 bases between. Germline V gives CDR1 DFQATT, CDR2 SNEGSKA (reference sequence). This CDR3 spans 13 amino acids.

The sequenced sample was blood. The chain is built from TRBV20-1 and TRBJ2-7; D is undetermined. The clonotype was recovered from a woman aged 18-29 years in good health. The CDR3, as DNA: TGCAGTGCTAGAGGGTCACCTTTCGATGAGCAGTACTTC. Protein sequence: CSARGSPFDEQYF.